This T cell receptor (beta chain) originates from a study of post-analysis software for immune sequencing data. The TCR beta cDNA libraries carried unique molecular identifiers. TCRdb re-called the PCR reads through MiXCR, storing one row per CDR3 protein. The sample holds about 810,000 distinct CDR3 sequences; roughly 58% are singletons and the top ten take roughly 4.4%. Regarding the study as a whole: In patients, about 5 TRBV segments were more frequent than in controls, with TRBV5-6, TRBV5-1 and TRBV20-1 among them. Multiple sclerosis patients showed significantly lower normalized Chao1 diversity than controls did.

V lost 5 bases and J 5 bases, leaving 13 bases between the germline ends. The germline V gene has CDR1 SNHLY and CDR2 FYNNEI. The CDR3 is 14 residues long. In the case of this clonotype: What it recognizes is unknown.

The chain is built from TRBV2 and TRBJ1-5; weak D call: TRBD1 (6 bases). The TCR sequence derives from a girl aged 5-17 years with multiple sclerosis. Sequenced material: blood. In nucleotides, the CDR3 is TGTGCCAGCAGTTCCCGGACAGATGATCAGCCCCAGCATTTT. Its protein is CASSSRTDDQPQHF.